Listed below are T cell receptor beta chains from one sample, sequenced in a study of blood T cell repertoires in COVID-19. The data were produced by immunoSEQ multiplex PCR, yet TCRdb's version contains in-frame clones alone and is incomplete. The table lists some 70,000 clones, approximately 82% of them singletons. Sequencing input: peripheral blood. Receptors were obtained from a man between 60 and 70 years old with acute or convalescent COVID-19. The CDR3 runs from the conserved cysteine through the conserved F or W. A D gene is named only where the DNA matches it firmly. The size field is filled for only some rows; it gives once, few, many or a size class.

j_call: TRBJ2-2; d_call: .; clone_size: .; v_call: TRBV7-2; cdr3_aa: CASSPQRRGTGELFF; cdr3_nt: TGTGCCAGCAGCCCCCAGCGCCGGGGCACCGGGGAGCTGTTTTTT
j_call: TRBJ1-2; d_call: TRBD1; clone_size: .; v_call: TRBV20-1; cdr3_aa: CSASYTGQRTNYGYTF; cdr3_nt: TGCAGTGCTAGTTATACGGGACAGCGGACTAACTATGGCTACACCTTC
j_call: TRBJ2-2; d_call: .; clone_size: .; v_call: TRBV5-1; cdr3_aa: CASSLRGRPGNGELFF; cdr3_nt: TGCGCCAGCAGCTTGAGAGGTCGTCCGGGGAACGGGGAGCTGTTTTTT
j_call: TRBJ1-1; d_call: .; clone_size: .; v_call: TRBV14; cdr3_aa: CASSQQMNTEAFF; cdr3_nt: TGTGCCAGCAGCCAACAAATGAACACTGAAGCTTTCTTT
j_call: TRBJ1-2; d_call: .; clone_size: once; v_call: TRBV3-1/TRBV3-2; cdr3_aa: CASSQGEVRHGGYTF; cdr3_nt: TGTGCCAGCAGCCAAGGAGAGGTCCGTCATGGAGGCTACACCTTC
j_call: TRBJ1-5; d_call: .; clone_size: once; v_call: TRBV6-4; cdr3_aa: CASSDPEGSSGSSNQPQHF; cdr3_nt: TGTGCCAGCAGTGACCCGGAGGGTAGCTCCGGGAGCAGCAATCAGCCCCAGCATTTT
j_call: TRBJ2-1; d_call: TRBD2; clone_size: .; v_call: TRBV13; cdr3_aa: CASSPKLAGGPYNEQFF; cdr3_nt: TGTGCCAGCAGCCCTAAACTAGCGGGGGGCCCTTACAATGAGCAGTTCTTC
j_call: TRBJ1-6; d_call: .; clone_size: .; v_call: TRBV7-2; cdr3_aa: CASSLTRGLRYNSPLHF; cdr3_nt: TGTGCCAGCAGCTTAACTCGGGGTTTACGATATAATTCACCCCTCCACTTT
j_call: TRBJ1-2; d_call: .; clone_size: .; v_call: TRBV19; cdr3_aa: CASSTRDNNYGYTF; cdr3_nt: TGTGCCAGTAGTACCAGGGACAATAACTATGGCTACACCTTC
j_call: TRBJ2-2; d_call: TRBD1; clone_size: .; v_call: TRBV5-1; cdr3_aa: CASSFTGVNTGELFF; cdr3_nt: TGCGCCAGCAGCTTCACAGGGGTGAATACCGGGGAGCTGTTTTTT
j_call: TRBJ2-7; d_call: .; clone_size: .; v_call: TRBV5-5; cdr3_aa: CASSREDYEQYF; cdr3_nt: TGTGCCAGCAGCCGGGAAGACTACGAGCAGTACTTC
j_call: TRBJ1-2; d_call: TRBD1; clone_size: .; v_call: TRBV6-6; cdr3_aa: CASSYYGTAANYGYTF; cdr3_nt: TGTGCCAGCAGTTACTACGGGACAGCCGCTAACTATGGCTACACCTTC
j_call: TRBJ2-1; d_call: TRBD1; clone_size: .; v_call: TRBV27; cdr3_aa: CASSGQGNEQFF; cdr3_nt: TGTGCCAGCAGTGGACAGGGCAATGAGCAGTTCTTC
j_call: TRBJ1-4; d_call: TRBD1; clone_size: .; v_call: TRBV7-2; cdr3_aa: CASSLDSHRGEKLFF; cdr3_nt: TGTGCCAGCAGCTTAGACTCCCACAGGGGTGAAAAACTGTTTTTT
j_call: TRBJ1-3; d_call: TRBD1; clone_size: few; v_call: TRBV7-9; cdr3_aa: CASSKSGQGISGNTIYF; cdr3_nt: TGTGCCAGCAGCAAAAGCGGACAGGGTATCTCTGGAAACACCATATATTTT
j_call: TRBJ1-1; d_call: TRBD1; clone_size: once; v_call: TRBV2; cdr3_aa: CASSLDRGKSTEAFF; cdr3_nt: TGTGCCAGCAGCTTGGACAGGGGAAAAAGCACTGAAGCTTTCTTT
j_call: TRBJ1-1; d_call: .; clone_size: .; v_call: TRBV12-3/TRBV12-4; cdr3_aa: CASSFGYTEAFF; cdr3_nt: TGTGCCAGCAGTTTCGGTTACACTGAAGCTTTCTTT
j_call: TRBJ2-5; d_call: TRBD2; clone_size: once; v_call: TRBV10-1; cdr3_aa: CASSHTLAGGETQYF; cdr3_nt: TGCGCCAGCAGCCATACACTAGCGGGGGGAGAGACCCAGTACTTC
j_call: TRBJ1-5; d_call: .; clone_size: .; v_call: TRBV6-5; cdr3_aa: CASSYSMTGSNQPQHF; cdr3_nt: TGTGCCAGCAGTTACTCGATGACAGGCAGCAATCAGCCCCAGCATTTT
j_call: TRBJ2-7; d_call: TRBD2; clone_size: .; v_call: TRBV7-9; cdr3_aa: CASSPGLAENYEQYF; cdr3_nt: TGTGCCAGCAGCCCCGGACTAGCGGAGAACTACGAGCAGTACTTC
j_call: TRBJ2-1; d_call: TRBD1; clone_size: .; v_call: TRBV10-2; cdr3_aa: CASLRTGGNSYNEQFF; cdr3_nt: TGCGCCAGCCTTAGGACAGGGGGAAACTCCTACAATGAGCAGTTCTTC
j_call: TRBJ2-3; d_call: .; clone_size: few; v_call: TRBV19; cdr3_aa: CASSMTPSTDTQYF; cdr3_nt: TGTGCCAGTAGTATGACACCTAGCACAGATACGCAGTATTTT
j_call: TRBJ2-2; d_call: TRBD2; clone_size: .; v_call: TRBV5-8; cdr3_aa: CASSSRTSGGPLTGELFF; cdr3_nt: TGTGCCAGCAGCTCGCGGACTAGCGGGGGGCCGTTGACTGGGGAGCTGTTTTTT
j_call: TRBJ2-5; d_call: TRBD2; clone_size: few; v_call: TRBV5-1; cdr3_aa: CASSLGGGETQYF; cdr3_nt: TGCGCCAGCAGCTTGGGCGGGGGAGAGACCCAGTACTTC
j_call: TRBJ1-4; d_call: .; clone_size: few; v_call: TRBV11-3; cdr3_aa: CASSSAGDEKLFF; cdr3_nt: TGTGCCAGCAGCTCTGCGGGGGATGAAAAACTGTTTTTT
j_call: TRBJ2-3; d_call: TRBD2; clone_size: .; v_call: TRBV11-3; cdr3_aa: CASSFSLAGGTDTQYF; cdr3_nt: TGTGCCAGCAGCTTTTCACTAGCGGGGGGCACAGATACGCAGTATTTT
j_call: TRBJ1-2; d_call: TRBD1; clone_size: .; v_call: TRBV7-2; cdr3_aa: CASRLGGTARGYTF; cdr3_nt: TGTGCCAGCAGATTAGGTGGGACAGCTCGGGGCTACACCTTC